This passage covers 31 T cell receptor beta chains from one sample sequenced in a study of glioma-infiltrating T cells. TCR alpha and beta CDR3 regions were amplified from RNA using iRepertoire nested multiplex PCR. TCRdb re-called the multiplex PCR reads with MiXCR, one entry per CDR3 protein. The table has more than 110,000 distinct CDR3 sequences, about two fifths seen once. Input material: glioma tissue, nonneoplastic brain tissue, or PBMCs (not recorded which). The source is a human donor with low-grade glioma or glioblastoma, undergoing nonglioma brain surgery, or in good health (not recorded which).

This clonotype was counted a few times. The chain has TRBV2 and TRBJ1-2; D is possibly TRBD1 (5 bases). This CDR3 contains 12 residues. Germline V gives CDR1 SNHLY, CDR2 FYNNEI. Deletions cut 1 base from V and 8 bases from J, with 8 bases between. The CDR3 loop is CASSEEGLGYTF. CDR3 nucleotide sequence: TGTGCCAGCAGTGAAGAGGGACTAGGCTACACCTTC. The full variable domain, with the rest looked up from reference TRBV2 and TRBJ1-2, is EPEVTQTPSHQVTQMGQEVILRCVPISNHLYFYWYRQILGQKVEFLVSFYNNEISEKSEIFDDQFSVERPDGSNFTLKIRSTKLEDSAMYFCASSEEGLGYTFGSGTRLTVV.

The chain uses TRBV4-2 and TRBJ1-1; no reliable D call. This CDR3 is built from 12 residues. V was cut by 0 bases and J by 8 bases, with 7 bases left in between. Germline CDR1 LGHNA, CDR2 YNFKEQ. The CDR3 region is CASSQDISEAFF. CDR3 sequence (DNA): TGTGCCAGCAGCCAAGATATTTCCGAAGCTTTCTTT.

This clonotype appeared a few times. V is TRBV7-9 and J is TRBJ2-7; D remains ambiguous. V dropped 2 bases and J dropped 6 bases, with 8 bases sitting between them. The CDR3 spans 12 residues. In germline, CDR1 is SEHNR, CDR2 FQNEAQ (reference sequence). The chain's CDR3 is CASSLPVSEQYF. In nucleotides, the CDR3 is TGTGCCAGCAGCTTACCAGTATCCGAGCAGTACTTC. The entire variable domain, with the rest obtained from reference TRBV7-9 and TRBJ2-7, is as follows: DTGVSQNPRHKITKRGQNVTFRCDPISEHNRLYWYRQTLGQGPEFLTYFQNEAQLEKSRLLSDRFSAERPKGSFSTLEIQRTEQGDSAMYLCASSLPVSEQYFGPGTRLTVT.

V gene TRBV18 combines with J gene TRBJ1-1; D is ambiguous. Germline V gene lookup returns CDR1 KGHSH and CDR2 LQKENI. CDR3 size: 16 residues. The V and J ends lost 5 bases and 3 bases respectively, with 19 bases between them. The CDR3 sequence: CASSSQREFPDTEAFF. The DNA for the CDR3 is TGTGCCAGCTCATCTCAAAGGGAGTTCCCTGACACTGAAGCTTTCTTT. Looking up the rest from reference TRBV18 and TRBJ1-1 gives the full variable domain: NAGVMQNPRHLVRRRGQEARLRCSPMKGHSHVYWYRQLPEEGLKFMVYLQKENIIDESGMPKERFSAEFPKEGPSILRIQQVVRGDSAAYFCASSSQREFPDTEAFFGQGTRLTVV.

The chain carries TRBV6-2 or TRBV6-3 and TRBJ1-6; D ambiguous. Germline V gene data show CDR1 as MNHEY and CDR2 as SVGEGT. V shed 0 bases and J shed 0 bases, with 12 bases lying between them. The CDR3 sequence is 18 residues long. The CDR3 nucleotides are TGTGCCAGCAGTTACTCATCAGGAGGGAGCTCCTATAATTCACCCCTCCACTTT. Encoded protein: CASSYSSGGSSYNSPLHF.

V and J are TRBV15 and TRBJ2-5; D perhaps matches TRBD2 (5 bases). This CDR3 comprises 14 residues. Germline V gives CDR1 LNHNV, CDR2 YYDKDF (reference sequence). The germline V and J ends were trimmed by 2 bases and 4 bases, with 11 bases remaining between them. As DNA, the CDR3 is TGTGCCACCAGCAGAACTGGCGGGCCAGAGACCCAGTACTTC. It is translated as CATSRTGGPETQYF.

Only a few counts were recorded for this clonotype. V and J are TRBV6-2 or TRBV6-3 and TRBJ2-1, with D perhaps matching TRBD1 (6 bases). V lost 0 bases and J 2 bases, leaving 20 bases between the germline ends. This CDR3 region has 19 residues. Germline V CDR1 and CDR2: MNHEY, SVGEGT. Here the CDR3 DNA reads TGTGCCAGCAGTTACTCGTTATCAGGGGTAGCGCCGGCCTACAATGAGCAGTTCTTC. As protein: CASSYSLSGVAPAYNEQFF.

This clonotype appeared a few times. V gene TRBV6-1 combines with J gene TRBJ2-1; D may match TRBD1 or TRBD2 (5 bases each). The CDR3 runs to 11 residues. V was cut by 4 bases and J by 9 bases, with 7 bases left in between. The germline CDR1 and CDR2 sequences are MNHNS and SASEGT. CDR3 residues: CASSGDGEQFF. DNA for the CDR3: TGTGCCAGCAGTGGGGACGGTGAGCAGTTCTTC.

Ten or more counts support this clonotype. The chain has TRBV2 and TRBJ2-5; unclear D gene. V lost 7 bases, J lost 5 bases, and 11 bases lay in between. This CDR3 contains 12 residues. CDR1 and CDR2 (germline): SNHLY, FYNNEI. The DNA for the CDR3 is TGTGCCAGCACCCCTGAAACGGAGACCCAGTACTTC. Its protein product is CASTPETETQYF.

The genes are TRBV4-1 and TRBJ2-3, with 9 positions matching TRBD1. The CDR3 consists of 14 residues. Germline V lookup: CDR1 MGHRA, CDR2 YSYEKL. The V and J ends lost 4 bases and 5 bases, in that order; junction bases with no gene match: 4. The CDR3 here is CASSLRDREDTQYF. The CDR3 DNA follows: TGCGCCAGCAGCCTCCGGGACAGGGAAGATACGCAGTATTTT.

This clonotype has a handful of counts. V gene TRBV7-8 combines with J gene TRBJ2-1; D is possibly TRBD1 or TRBD2 (5 bases each). Per the germline V gene, CDR1 is SGHVS and CDR2 is FQNEAQ. Trimming left V 4 bases short and J 9 bases short, with 16 bases between. The length of the CDR3 is 14 residues. This chain's CDR3 is CASSSDWGPVEQFF. The CDR3 region has the DNA TGTGCCAGCAGCTCCGACTGGGGACCAGTTGAGCAGTTCTTC. Together with reference TRBV7-8 and TRBJ2-1, the CDR3 gives the full variable domain: GAGVSQSPRYKVAKRGQDVALRCDPISGHVSLFWYQQALGQGPEFLTYFQNEAQLDKSGLPSDRFFAERPEGSVSTLKIQRTQQEDSAVYLCASSSDWGPVEQFFGPGTRLTVL.

This clonotype was seen more than once but under ten times. The rearrangement uses TRBV10-2 and TRBJ1-2; no clear D. Trimming stripped 0 bases from V and 2 bases from J, with 4 bases between. Germline CDR1 reads WSHSY; CDR2 reads SAAADI. CDR3 length equals 13 residues. CDR3 sequence (DNA): TGCGCCAGCAGTGAGTCCCAGAACTATGGCTACACCTTC. Translation: CASSESQNYGYTF.

At least ten counts were recorded for this clonotype. V is TRBV20-1 and J is TRBJ1-1; a possible D gene is TRBD1 (5 bases). V was trimmed by 0 bases and J by 4 bases, leaving 12 bases between them. This CDR3 contains 14 residues. The germline CDR1 and CDR2 sequences are DFQATT and SNEGSKA (reference sequence). In DNA, the CDR3 is TGCAGTGCTAGAGATCACAGGAGTGGCACTGAAGCTTTCTTT. Protein sequence: CSARDHRSGTEAFF.

Many counts were recorded for this clonotype. V and J are TRBV28 and TRBJ2-7, with unresolved D. V lost 2 bases and J 4 bases, leaving 3 bases between the germline ends. Germline V CDR1 and CDR2: MDHEN, SYDVKM. CDR3 length: 11 amino acids. The CDR3 DNA sequence: TGTGCCAGCAGTTTAGTTTACGAGCAGTACTTC. It yields the protein CASSLVYEQYF.

The rearrangement joins TRBV11-2 to TRBJ2-3, with 10 bases lining up with TRBD1. The CDR3 runs 15 residues. The V gene's germline CDR1 is SGHAT and CDR2 FQNNGV. V shed 5 bases and J 3 bases; nucleotides not matched to a gene: 5. CDR3 nucleotides: TGTGCCAGCAGCGAGGACAGGGGGGGGACAGATACGCAGTATTTT. This codes for CASSEDRGGTDTQYF.

This chain connects TRBV12-3 or TRBV12-4 to TRBJ1-1; D uncertain. This CDR3 is built from 13 residues. Trimming cost V 3 bases and J 5 bases, with 10 bases left between them. In DNA form, the CDR3 reads TGTGCCAGCAGTTTTCCGGGGAGGACTGAAGCTTTCTTT. This gives the protein CASSFPGRTEAFF.

The chain couples TRBV20-1 to TRBJ2-5, with 7 bases matching TRBD1. CDR1 is DFQATT and CDR2 is SNEGSKA in the germline V gene (reference sequence). The CDR3 length is 15 residues. The junction had 12 bases not matched to a gene; V was cut back by 6 bases and J by 2 bases. CDR3 protein: CSADRQGRDQETQYF. DNA of the CDR3: TGCAGTGCGGATCGACAGGGACGGGATCAAGAGACCCAGTACTTC.

The V and J genes are TRBV6-1 and TRBJ2-3; 13 bases fit TRBD2. The CDR3 length is 17 residues. Looked up from germline, CDR1 is MNHNS and CDR2 is SASEGT. Trimming took 6 bases from V and 2 from J; bases not matched to a gene: 8. As DNA, the CDR3 is TGTGCCAGCAGAGACCTGGGACTAGCGGGAACCACAGATACGCAGTATTTT. Translation gives CASRDLGLAGTTDTQYF.

This clonotype was picked up a small number of times. The V and J genes are TRBV6-6 and TRBJ1-5; D unresolved. The V gene's germline CDR1 is MNHNY and CDR2 SVGAGI (reference sequence). V was trimmed by 1 base and J by 0 bases, leaving 7 bases between them. This CDR3 spans 15 amino acids. CDR3 bases: TGTGCCAGCAGTTACTACAGAAATAGCAATCAGCCCCAGCATTTT. It encodes CASSYYRNSNQPQHF.

The V and J genes are TRBV3-1 and TRBJ1-3; D is unclear. V was shortened by 11 bases and J by 0 bases, with 14 bases between the two germline ends. Germline CDR1 LGHDT, CDR2 YNNKEL (reference sequence). The CDR3 runs to 14 residues. CDR3 residues: CACLAANSGNTIYF. The DNA of the CDR3 is TGTGCCTGCTTGGCGGCGAACTCTGGAAACACCATATATTTT.

The gene calls are TRBV27 and TRBJ2-3; tentative D call: TRBD2 (7 bases). V was clipped by 4 bases and J by 3 bases, with 20 bases between them. CDR1 is MNHEY, CDR2 SMNVEV, per germline (reference sequence). The CDR3 is 17 amino acids. This CDR3 reads CASSSLLGGGGTDTQYF. The CDR3 DNA reads as TGTGCCAGCAGTTCCCTCTTGGGGGGGGGCGGGACAGATACGCAGTATTTT.

The sample holds a few counts of this clonotype. The chain has TRBV12-3 or TRBV12-4 and TRBJ1-2, with 10 bases fitting TRBD1. The CDR3 length is 15 residues. The V and J ends lost 4 bases and 4 bases, in that order; junction bases with no gene match: 6. CDR3 nucleotides: TGTGCCAGCAGTTCCGACCGGGACAGGGGCTATGGCTACACCTTC. This translates into CASSSDRDRGYGYTF.

On this clonotype itself: At one end the junction does not follow the germline gene, possibly because of a read error. The gene calls are TRBV2 and TRBJ1-1, with TRBD1 matching over 7 bases. The CDR3 loop spans 14 amino acids. Germline V CDR1 and CDR2: SNHLY, FYNNEI. CDR3 nucleotides: TGTGCCAGCAATATGGGACAGACGAACACTGAAGTTTTCTTT. This translates into CASNMGQTNTEVFF.

This clonotype was counted a few times. The chain is built from TRBV14 and TRBJ2-1; D remains ambiguous. Per germline, CDR1 SGHDN and CDR2 FVKESK. The V end was cut by 1 base, the J end by 14 bases, with 12 bases between. The length of the CDR3 is 12 residues. The CDR3 spells CASSQGWVAKFF. CDR3 DNA: TGTGCCAGCAGCCAAGGCTGGGTTGCGAAGTTCTTC.

The sample holds a few counts of this clonotype. The genes are TRBV3-1 and TRBJ1-1, with D uncertain. Germline values: CDR1 LGHDT, CDR2 YNNKEL (reference sequence). Trimming took off 2 bases at V and 10 bases at J, with 8 bases between the two ends. This CDR3 comprises 11 residues. The CDR3 spells CASSQHSRAFF. CDR3 DNA: TGTGCCAGCAGCCAACATTCGAGAGCTTTCTTT.

The chain links TRBV2 to TRBJ2-3; 7 nucleotides line up with TRBD2. Germline loops: CDR1 SNHLY, CDR2 FYNNEI. V shed 10 bases and J 2 bases; nucleotides not matched to a gene: 9. CDR3 length: 14 residues. For the CDR3, the DNA is TGTGCCACAGCAAGGAGCGGGGTCACAGATACGCAGTATTTT. Encoded protein: CATARSGVTDTQYF.

The rearrangement links TRBV19 to TRBJ1-5, with TRBD1 matching over 8 bases. In germline, CDR1 is LNHDA, CDR2 SQIVND (reference sequence). V gave up 5 bases and J gave up 6 bases; unmatched junction bases: 9. The CDR3 consists of 15 residues. CDR3 sequence: CASSPGQGKGQPQHF. Written as DNA, the CDR3 is TGTGCCAGTAGTCCAGGACAGGGCAAGGGTCAGCCCCAGCATTTT.

By share, this clonotype ranks as medium-sized. The chain joins TRBV27 to TRBJ2-2; D call uncertain. The CDR3 runs to 12 residues. Germline CDR1 reads MNHEY; CDR2 reads SMNVEV (reference sequence). V gave up 6 bases and J gave up 7 bases, with 9 bases separating them. For the CDR3, the DNA is TGTGCCAGCAGCAGACCCGGCGGGGAGCTGTTTTTT. Its protein product is CASSRPGGELFF.

As regards this clonotype: This may arise from a read error, as a much more abundant clone is one base away. The chain uses TRBV6-1 and TRBJ1-1; D is undetermined. Trimming cost V 6 bases and J 3 bases, with 14 bases left between them. The CDR3 consists of 14 residues. Germline assignment: CDR1 MNHNS and CDR2 SASEGT. The CDR3 DNA sequence: TGTGCCAGCAGAAATAACCCGGAACACACTGAAGCTTTCTTT. Its translation is CASRNNPEHTEAFF.

The chain has TRBV7-2 and TRBJ2-3; TRBD2 might be the D (5 bases). The CDR3 sequence is 12 residues long. V was trimmed by 5 bases and J by 7 bases, leaving 10 bases between them. The germline V gene has CDR1 SGHTA and CDR2 FQGNSA. For the CDR3, the DNA is TGTGCCAGCAGCCTGGACTCGTATACGCAGTATTTT. Translating it yields CASSLDSYTQYF. The variable domain in full, completed from reference TRBV7-2 and TRBJ2-3, reads GAGVSQSPSNKVTEKGKDVELRCDPISGHTALYWYRQSLGQGLEFLIYFQGNSAPDKSGLPSDRFSAERTGGSVSTLTIQRTQQEDSAVYLCASSLDSYTQYFGPGTRLTVL.

This clonotype has only a few counts. V gene TRBV2 combines with J gene TRBJ2-1; 8 bases match TRBD2. There are 15 residues in the CDR3. V shed 6 bases, J shed 6 bases, and the junction held 10 bases outside the gene matches. From germline, CDR1 is SNHLY and CDR2 FYNNEI. The CDR3 is CASRITSGGGNEQFF. CDR3 in DNA: TGTGCCAGCAGGATTACTAGCGGAGGCGGCAATGAGCAGTTCTTC.